Presented here are 21 T cell receptor beta chains from one specimen sequenced in a study of shared clonotypes between healthy human individuals. The protocol was immunoSEQ multiplex PCR, while the TCRdb copy is restricted to in-frame clones and leaves out a portion. The sample lists roughly 1 million clones, approximately 76% occurring once. Sequenced input: memory CD4+ T cells sorted from blood. Regarding subset: CD45RA-negative fraction. The receptors come from a man aged 18-30 years in good health.

This clone was detected only a few times. The chain has TRBV12-2 and TRBJ2-7; the DNA was not compared with TRBD2, the D call given in the table. TRBV12-2 is an annotated pseudogene. The CDR3 runs to 13 residues. CDR3 nucleotide sequence: TGTGCAAGTCGTTTCCGGGTCCCCCGCGAGCAGTACTTC. Its translation: CASRFRVPREQYF.

In this sample, this clone turned up a few times. The chain links TRBV7-9 to TRBJ1-2, with D perhaps TRBD1 (5 bases). Germline CDR1 and CDR2: SEHNR and FQNEAQ (reference sequence). Trimming took 4 bases from V and 7 from J, leaving 13 bases between them. The CDR3 covers 13 residues. This CDR3 is CASSSPGVGGYTF. DNA of the CDR3: TGTGCCAGCAGCTCTCCGGGGGTAGGTGGCTACACCTTC.

This chain links TRBV5-4 with TRBJ2-3, with TRBD2 identical over 8 bases. V was clipped by 10 bases and J by 4 bases; unmatched bases: 11. The germline V gene encodes CDR1 SGHNT and CDR2 YYREEE (reference sequence). This CDR3 has 14 amino acids. The CDR3 spells CAGGTRTSSDTQYF. CDR3 bases: TGTGCCGGCGGGACTAGAACATCTTCAGATACGCAGTATTTT. Drawing the rest from reference TRBV5-4 and TRBJ2-3, the complete variable domain is ETGVTQSPTHLIKTRGQQVTLRCSSQSGHNTVSWYQQALGQGPQFIFQYYREEENGRGNFPPRFSGLQFPNYSSELNVNALELDDSALYLCAGGTRTSSDTQYFGPGTRLTVL.

The rearrangement uses TRBV7-9 and TRBJ2-1; no firm D call. Looked up from germline, CDR1 is SEHNR and CDR2 is FQNEAQ (reference sequence). V lost 1 base and J 10 bases, leaving 23 bases between the germline ends. CDR3 size: 17 residues. CDR3 residues: CASSLVDGSSSPAEQFF. CDR3 in DNA: TGTGCCAGCAGCTTAGTTGATGGGTCTTCATCCCCGGCGGAGCAGTTCTTC.

The rearrangement uses TRBV10-1 and TRBJ1-5; possible D gene TRBD1, 6 bases. CDR1 and CDR2 from the germline V gene are WNHNN and SYGVQD (reference sequence). The CDR3 is 19 residues long. Trimming took 2 bases from V and 5 from J, leaving 25 bases between them. CDR3 sequence reads: CASSENYGQGWPHHQPQHF. Written as DNA, the CDR3 is TGCGCCAGCAGTGAGAATTACGGTCAGGGGTGGCCCCATCATCAGCCCCAGCATTTT.

The chain links TRBV27 to TRBJ1-1; D may be TRBD1 (6 bases). CDR1 MNHEY and CDR2 SMNVEV come from the germline V gene (reference sequence). Between the trimmed V and J ends, which lost 6 bases and 10 bases, there was a span of 15 bases. CDR3 length: 12 residues. CDR3 sequence (DNA): TGTGCCAGCAGCCAAGGGGGTTTGGTAGCTTTCTTT. Protein sequence: CASSQGGLVAFF.

This chain links TRBV28 with TRBJ2-7; 7 nucleotides match TRBD1. V was pared by 3 bases and J by 3 bases, with 11 bases of the junction left unmatched. CDR1 and CDR2 (germline): MDHEN, SYDVKM. This CDR3 is built from 16 residues. CDR3 in DNA: TGTGCCAGCAGTTTTCGCCAGGGGGATCCAAACTACGAGCAGTACTTC. The encoded protein is CASSFRQGDPNYEQYF.

V usage is TRBV28 and J usage is TRBJ1-4, with TRBD1 identical over 7 bases. The J segment lost 5 bases and the V segment lost 6 bases, leaving 9 bases of the junction unmatched. This CDR3 region has 15 residues. Germline V lookup: CDR1 MDHEN, CDR2 SYDVKM. DNA of the CDR3: TGTGCCAGCAGCCTCGTAAGAGGGGGCAATGAAAAACTGTTTTTT. Residues: CASSLVRGGNEKLFF.

In this sample, this clone turned up a few times. This chain connects TRBV28 to TRBJ1-5; unclear D gene. CDR3 length: 15 residues. V was shortened by 2 bases and J by 4 bases, with 12 bases between the two germline ends. In germline, CDR1 is MDHEN, CDR2 SYDVKM. DNA of the CDR3: TGTGCCAGCAGTTTAGGTGGCGCTGGTAATCAGCCCCAGCATTTT. It yields the protein CASSLGGAGNQPQHF.

On this clone: This may stem from a read error, because a much larger clone lies one nucleotide away. The same CDR3 also results from other DNA sequences found in this sample. The J gene is TRBJ1-2, the V gene TRBV9; D is ambiguous. In germline, CDR1 is SGDLS, CDR2 YYNGEE. The CDR3 is 15 amino acids. The CDR3 region has the DNA TGTGCCAGCAGCGTAGGCCCGGAATCTAACTATGGTTACACCTTC. It specifies CASSVGPESNYGYTF.

Comments on this clone: Different DNA sequences within this sample yield the same CDR3. DNA of the CDR3: TGTGCCAGCAGCTTAGTGACAGGAAGCAATCAGCCCCAGCATTTT. Translated, it gives CASSLVTGSNQPQHF. The rearrangement uses TRBV7-2 and TRBJ1-5, with a possible D match to TRBD1 (6 bases). This CDR3 is 15 amino acids long. Trimming pared 1 base from V and 1 base from J, leaving 8 bases between. Germline CDR1 reads SGHTA; CDR2 reads FQGNSA.

This chain links TRBV7-2 with TRBJ1-1, with D unresolved. This CDR3 is 13 amino acids long. Germline V gene data show CDR1 as SGHTA and CDR2 as FQGNSA. V was clipped by 5 bases and J by 6 bases, with 13 bases between them. In nucleotides, the CDR3 is TGTGCCAGCAGCCAAGGGAATCTAGCTGAAGCTTTCTTT. Amino acid sequence: CASSQGNLAEAFF. The whole variable domain, remainder taken from reference TRBV7-2 and TRBJ1-1, is GAGVSQSPSNKVTEKGKDVELRCDPISGHTALYWYRQSLGQGLEFLIYFQGNSAPDKSGLPSDRFSAERTGGSVSTLTIQRTQQEDSAVYLCASSQGNLAEAFFGQGTRLTVV.

This chain joins TRBV19 and TRBJ1-5; 9 nucleotides align to TRBD1. Looked up from germline, CDR1 is LNHDA and CDR2 is SQIVND (reference sequence). CDR3 length: 16 residues. The V and J ends lost 3 bases and 4 bases, in that order; junction bases with no gene match: 7. Here the CDR3 DNA reads TGTGCCAGTAGTATGGGGACAGGGAAAACAAATCAGCCCCAGCATTTT. This translates into CASSMGTGKTNQPQHF.

Note on this clone: Germline is not matched at one junction end, which may reflect a read error. The chain uses TRBV4-2 and TRBJ1-1; D is perhaps TRBD1 (5 bases). Germline CDR1 LGHNA, CDR2 YNFKEQ. This CDR3 has 18 amino acids. As DNA, the CDR3 is TGTGCCAGCAGCCAAGATGCGGTGGGCGATGTGGATGGGGCTAGAAGGACCTTT. Its translation is CASSQDAVGDVDGARRTF.

The V gene is TRBV29-1, the J gene TRBJ2-2, with TRBD1 matching over 10 bases. This CDR3 spans 15 amino acids. CDR1 SQVTM and CDR2 ANQGSEA come from the germline V gene. The trim removed 7 bases at V and 3 bases at J, leaving 8 bases unmatched. The CDR3 region is CSAYGDRGYTGELFF. The CDR3 bases are TGCAGCGCCTACGGGGACAGGGGCTACACCGGGGAGCTGTTTTTT.

Turning to this clone: Within the sample, other DNA sequences also encode this same CDR3. The rearrangement uses TRBV10-3 and TRBJ1-2; D gene unclear. The CDR3 has 12 amino acids. Per germline, CDR1 ENHRY and CDR2 SYGVKD. V lost 0 bases to trimming and J lost 4 bases, with 3 bases between them. CDR3 sequence: CAISESGYGYTF. Here the CDR3 DNA reads TGTGCCATCAGTGAGTCCGGCTATGGCTACACCTTC.

V gene TRBV19 combines with J gene TRBJ2-1, with 13 bases aligning to TRBD2. Germline V lookup: CDR1 LNHDA, CDR2 SQIVND (reference sequence). CDR3 length equals 15 residues. Unmatched junction bases numbered 7, after V lost 6 bases and J lost 8 bases. CDR3 region: CASRPGTSGEDEQFF. DNA of the CDR3: TGTGCCAGTAGACCCGGGACTAGCGGGGAGGATGAGCAGTTCTTC.

This clone turned up a few times. The chain carries TRBV29-1 and TRBJ1-1, with D unresolved. The CDR3 runs to 13 residues. CDR1 is SQVTM and CDR2 is ANQGSEA in the germline V gene. Trimming shortened V by 3 bases and J by 0 bases, and 8 bases separated the two germline ends. CDR3 loop: CSVERALNTEAFF. As DNA, the CDR3 is TGCAGCGTTGAGAGGGCTTTGAACACTGAAGCTTTCTTT.

V gene TRBV30 combines with J gene TRBJ2-1, with 8 positions matching TRBD2. Germline-derived CDR1 and CDR2 are GTSNPN and SVGIG (reference sequence). The CDR3 totals 18 residues. Trimming took 4 bases from V and 6 from J; bases not matched to a gene: 20. CDR3 DNA: TGTGCCTGGACCGCGAGGGGCCTTTATAGCGGGGTGACCAATGAGCAGTTCTTC. The encoded protein is CAWTARGLYSGVTNEQFF.

This sequence joins TRBV2 and TRBJ2-3; no clear D. This CDR3 has 11 residues. The V end was cut by 8 bases, the J end by 5 bases, with 8 bases between. CDR1 is SNHLY, CDR2 FYNNEI, per germline. In DNA form, the CDR3 reads TGTGCCAGCCGGGTTGAAGATACGCAGTATTTT. Its translation is CASRVEDTQYF.

With regard to this clone: This specimen includes other DNA sequences encoding the same CDR3. The CDR3 spells CASSRDYTDTQYF. The CDR3 region has the DNA TGCGCCAGCAGCCGGGACTACACAGATACGCAGTATTTT. The genes are TRBV10-1 and TRBJ2-3, with TRBD2 matching 7 bases. The germline V gene has CDR1 WNHNN and CDR2 SYGVQD (reference sequence). Trimming removed 6 bases from V and 2 bases from J; junction bases left unmatched: 2. This CDR3 has 13 residues.